The rows below give T cell receptor beta chains drawn from one sample of a study of control samples from healthy donors and cancer patients. TCRdb keeps only in-frame clones here, not all; method: immunoSEQ multiplex PCR. The sample includes approximately 170,000 clones, roughly 89% of them seen just once. The specimen was blood. These receptors came from a woman aged 50 to 60 in good health. The CDR3 runs from the conserved cysteine through the conserved F or W. D genes are given only for firm matches. Part of the rows lack a size; the others show once, few, many or a class for expanded clones.

D	length	V	size	J	DNA	CDR3
-	14	TRBV7-2	-	TRBJ2-3	TGTGCCAGCAGCGGAAGGTACAGCACAGATACGCAGTATTTT	CASSGRYSTDTQYF
-	13	TRBV12-3/TRBV12-4	few	TRBJ1-2	TGTGCCAGCACCTCGGGAGGGTTTGGTGGCTACACCTTC	CASTSGGFGGYTF
-	12	TRBV28	-	TRBJ1-5	TGTGCCAGCAGTTTAAAGGGGCAGCCCCAGCATTTT	CASSLKGQPQHF
-	14	TRBV4-3	-	TRBJ1-5	TGCGCCAGCAGCCAAGTCAAGGGATATCAGCCCCAGCATTTT	CASSQVKGYQPQHF
-	13	TRBV30	-	TRBJ1-3	TGTGCCTGGAGTGGACAGGCAGGAAACACCATATATTTT	CAWSGQAGNTIYF
-	15	TRBV3-1/TRBV3-2	-	TRBJ1-6	TGTGCCAGCAGCCAGGGGACAAGCCATAATTCACCCCTCCACTTT	CASSQGTSHNSPLHF
-	12	TRBV28	-	TRBJ1-1	TGTGCCAGCAGTTTCGGAAACACTGAAGCTTTCTTT	CASSFGNTEAFF
-	20	TRBV19	-	TRBJ1-5	TGTGCCAGTAGTATACTACAGAGCGGGCTGTCGGGATATAGCAATCAGCCCCAGCATTTT	CASSILQSGLSGYSNQPQHF
TRBD1	16	TRBV6-5	-	TRBJ1-1	TGTGCCAGCAGTTCAGGACAGGGGGCTTGGGACACTGAAGCTTTCTTT	CASSSGQGAWDTEAFF
-	13	TRBV6-5	-	TRBJ1-2	TGTGCCAGCAGTCGGCCTGAGCGGCATGGCTACACCTTC	CASSRPERHGYTF
TRBD1	17	TRBV6-2/TRBV6-3	-	TRBJ1-2	TGTGCCAGCAGTCACCGGGACAGGGGACCCAGTTTTAGTGGCTACACCTTC	CASSHRDRGPSFSGYTF
-	15	TRBV6-2/TRBV6-3	-	TRBJ1-1	TGTGCCAGCAGTTACTCTCCCAGACTCAACACTGAAGCTTTCTTT	CASSYSPRLNTEAFF
TRBD1	15	TRBV4-2	-	TRBJ1-2	TGTGCCAGCAGCCAAGGACACAGGGGGGACTATGGCTACACCTTC	CASSQGHRGDYGYTF
TRBD2	15	TRBV14	-	TRBJ2-1	TGTGCCAGCAGCCCTAGCGGGAGGGTCTACAATGAGCAGTTCTTC	CASSPSGRVYNEQFF
-	13	TRBV24-1	-	TRBJ2-7	TGTGCCACCAGTGATTGGGGGGACCACGAGCAGTACTTC	CATSDWGDHEQYF
-	14	TRBV9	-	TRBJ2-7	TGTGCCAGCAGCCCTCGACAGGTAGCCTACGAGCAGTACTTC	CASSPRQVAYEQYF
-	15	TRBV6-5	once	TRBJ1-4	TGTGCCAGCAGAATAAACTACGCAACTAATGAAAAACTGTTTTTT	CASRINYATNEKLFF
TRBD2	15	TRBV19	-	TRBJ2-7	TGTGCCAGTAGTATCAGAGCGGGGGGAGCCTACGAGCAGTACTTC	CASSIRAGGAYEQYF
TRBD2	17	TRBV7-9	few	TRBJ2-1	TGTGCCAGCAGCTCGATCCAACTAGCGGGGGGGCCACATGAGCAGTTCTTC	CASSSIQLAGGPHEQFF
-	11	TRBV5-4	once	TRBJ2-3	TGTGCCAGCAGTTTGGGAGATACGCAGTATTTT	CASSLGDTQYF
TRBD1	16	TRBV9	-	TRBJ1-5	TGTGCCAGCAGCGCCCAAGCGTCAGGGGGCGGGCAGCCCCAGCATTTT	CASSAQASGGGQPQHF
-	12	TRBV5-4	-	TRBJ2-7	TGTGCCAGCAGAGGGAACACCTACGAGCAGTACTTC	CASRGNTYEQYF
TRBD1	15	TRBV28	-	TRBJ1-5	TGTGCCAGCAGTTTCCAGGGGGGTGGCAATCAGCCCCAGCATTTT	CASSFQGGGNQPQHF
-	17	TRBV6-2/TRBV6-3	-	TRBJ2-4	TGTGCCAGCAGTTACGCAAACTCGCCCCCTCCCAAAAACATTCAGTACTTC	CASSYANSPPPKNIQYF
-	14	TRBV7-3	-	TRBJ2-7	TGTGCCAGCAGTTATGACAGCAATGCCAACGAGCAGTACTTC	CASSYDSNANEQYF
-	14	TRBV11-2	-	TRBJ2-5	TGTGCCAGCAGCCCCAGGGGGGGGTCCCCGCTCCAGTACTTC	CASSPRGGSPLQYF
TRBD2	18	TRBV3-1/TRBV3-2	few	TRBJ2-3	TGTGCCAGCAGCCAAGATAGGGGACTAGCGGGGCAGACAGATACGCAGTATTTT	CASSQDRGLAGQTDTQYF
TRBD2	16	TRBV19	-	TRBJ2-7	TGTGCCAGTAGTATAGATCCAGCGGGAGGACACTACGAGCAGTACTTC	CASSIDPAGGHYEQYF
-	18	TRBV18	-	TRBJ2-2	TGTGCCAGCTCACCACGGTCGCCTTTCGGGGTCAGCACCGGGGAGCTGTTTTTT	CASSPRSPFGVSTGELFF
TRBD1	19	TRBV5-1	-	TRBJ1-5	TGCGCCACCAATCTCCCGACAGGGGTCGAAGTTAGAAGCAATCAGCCCCAGCATTTT	CATNLPTGVEVRSNQPQHF
-	15	TRBV9	-	TRBJ1-4	TGTGCCAGCAGCGTGGCACAGGGAGGGGGGGAAAAACTGTTTTTT	CASSVAQGGGEKLFF
-	14	TRBV6-5	once	TRBJ1-5	TGTGCCAGCAGCCCACAGAGGGTAGGGCAGCCCCAGCATTTT	CASSPQRVGQPQHF
TRBD1	14	TRBV6-5	-	TRBJ2-3	TGTGCCAGCTCGTGGGACAGGGGGCTTGATACGCAGTATTTT	CASSWDRGLDTQYF
-	16	TRBV18	-	TRBJ1-6	TGTGCCAGCTCACCCGCGGATCCGGGTAATAATTCACCCCTCCACTTT	CASSPADPGNNSPLHF
-	15	TRBV29-1	-	TRBJ1-1	TGCAGCGTTAAAGAAGGGGGGGGACTGAACACTGAAGCTTTCTTT	CSVKEGGGLNTEAFF
-	12	TRBV7-2	few	TRBJ2-7	TGTGCCAGCAGCCTGAGCTCCTACGAGCAGTACTTC	CASSLSSYEQYF
-	13	TRBV28	-	TRBJ1-2	TGTGCCAGCAGTTTGGCGGGGTTCGATGGCTACACCTTC	CASSLAGFDGYTF
-	19	TRBV4-3	-	TRBJ2-2	TGCGCCAGCAGCCAAGATCTCTTGGCCGGGGCCTCGAACACCGGGGAGCTGTTTTTT	CASSQDLLAGASNTGELFF
-	16	TRBV28	-	TRBJ1-5	TGTGCCAGCAGGCCGATTTTCGGGTTGAGGGATCAGCCCCAGCATTTT	CASRPIFGLRDQPQHF
-	15	TRBV7-6	once	TRBJ2-3	TGTGCCAGCAGCTTAGCGTATCGGGGTGCAGATACGCAGTATTTT	CASSLAYRGADTQYF
-	15	TRBV27	-	TRBJ1-1	TGTGCCAGCCGACTCCAGGGAGAGGTGAACACTGAAGCTTTCTTT	CASRLQGEVNTEAFF
-	12	TRBV24-1	-	TRBJ2-1	TGTGCCACCAGAGGGGGAGGGAATGAGCAGTTCTTC	CATRGGGNEQFF
-	13	TRBV6-5	-	TRBJ1-2	TGTGCCAGCAGTTCCACAGGGTTGGATGGCTACACCTTC	CASSSTGLDGYTF